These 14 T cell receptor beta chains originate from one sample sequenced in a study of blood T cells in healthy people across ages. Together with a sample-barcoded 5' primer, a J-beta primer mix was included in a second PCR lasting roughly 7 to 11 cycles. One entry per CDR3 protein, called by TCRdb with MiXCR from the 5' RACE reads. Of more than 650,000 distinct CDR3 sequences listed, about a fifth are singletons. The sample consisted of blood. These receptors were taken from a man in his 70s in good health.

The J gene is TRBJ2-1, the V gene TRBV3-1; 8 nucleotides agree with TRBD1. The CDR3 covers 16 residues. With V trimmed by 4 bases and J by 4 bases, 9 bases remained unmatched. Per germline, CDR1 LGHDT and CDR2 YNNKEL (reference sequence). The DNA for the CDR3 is TGTGCCAGCAGCCTTTCGGACAGGGAAGCGTACAATGAGCAGTTCTTC. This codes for CASSLSDREAYNEQFF.

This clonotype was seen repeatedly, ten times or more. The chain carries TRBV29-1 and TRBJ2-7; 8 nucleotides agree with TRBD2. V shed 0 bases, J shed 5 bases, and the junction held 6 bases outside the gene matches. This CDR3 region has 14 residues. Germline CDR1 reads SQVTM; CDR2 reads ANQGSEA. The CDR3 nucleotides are TGCAGCGTTGAAGAAACTAGCGGAGTTGACGAGCAGTACTTC. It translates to CSVEETSGVDEQYF.

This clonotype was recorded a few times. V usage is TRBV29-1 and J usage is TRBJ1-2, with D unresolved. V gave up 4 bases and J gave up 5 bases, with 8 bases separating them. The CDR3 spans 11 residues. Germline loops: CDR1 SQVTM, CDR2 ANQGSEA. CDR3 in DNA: TGCAGCGTTGGAGAGGCTTATGGCTACACCTTC. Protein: CSVGEAYGYTF.

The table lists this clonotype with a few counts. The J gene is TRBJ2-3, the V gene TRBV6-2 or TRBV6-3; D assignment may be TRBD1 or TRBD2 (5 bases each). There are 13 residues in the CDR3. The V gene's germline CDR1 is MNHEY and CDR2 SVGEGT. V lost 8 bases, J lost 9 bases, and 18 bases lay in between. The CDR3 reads CASGVQGVKTQYF. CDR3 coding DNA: TGTGCCAGCGGGGTTCAGGGAGTCAAGACGCAGTATTTT.

The CDR3 protein is CASSPHQGFEQYF. The CDR3 DNA reads TGTGCCAGCAGCCCGCATCAGGGTTTCGAGCAGTACTTC. The chain links TRBV7-6 to TRBJ2-7, with D perhaps matching TRBD1 (5 bases). V was trimmed by 5 bases and J by 6 bases, leaving 14 bases between them. The CDR3 has 13 residues. CDR1 is SGHVS and CDR2 is FNYEAQ in the germline V gene.

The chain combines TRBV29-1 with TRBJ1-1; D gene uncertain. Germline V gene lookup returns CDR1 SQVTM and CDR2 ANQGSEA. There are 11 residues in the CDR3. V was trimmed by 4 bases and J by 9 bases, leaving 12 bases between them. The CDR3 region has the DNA TGCAGCGTTGGGCCGGGGAACAAAGCTTTCTTT. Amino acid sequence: CSVGPGNKAFF.

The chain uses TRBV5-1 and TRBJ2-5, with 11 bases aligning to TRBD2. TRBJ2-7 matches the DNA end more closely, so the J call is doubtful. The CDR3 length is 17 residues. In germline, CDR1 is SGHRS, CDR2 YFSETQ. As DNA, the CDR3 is TGCGCCAGCAGCTTGGGTATTAGCGGGGGGGCTCGAGCCGAGCAGTACTTC. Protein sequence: CASSLGISGGARAEQYF.

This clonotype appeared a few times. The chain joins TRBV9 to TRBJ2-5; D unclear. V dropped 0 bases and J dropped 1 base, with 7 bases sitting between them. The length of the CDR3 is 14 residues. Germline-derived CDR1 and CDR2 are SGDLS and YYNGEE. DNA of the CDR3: TGTGCCAGCAGCGTAGAGGCAGTCCAAGAGACCCAGTACTTC. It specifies CASSVEAVQETQYF. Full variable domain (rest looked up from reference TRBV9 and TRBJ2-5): DSGVTQTPKHLITATGQRVTLRCSPRSGDLSVYWYQQSLDQGLQFLIQYYNGEERAKGNILERFSAQQFPDLHSELNLSSLELGDSALYFCASSVEAVQETQYFGPGTRLLVL.

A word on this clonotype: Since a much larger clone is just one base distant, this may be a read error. CDR3 nucleotides: TGCAGCGTTGGTTACGGGGGCCTCACAGATACGCAGTATTTT. It translates to CSVGYGGLTDTQYF. The chain combines TRBV29-1 with TRBJ2-3; D might be TRBD1 or TRBD2, each matching 6 bases. Germline V gene data show CDR1 as SQVTM and CDR2 as ANQGSEA. Trimming left V 4 bases short and J 2 bases short, with 13 bases between. The CDR3 contains 14 residues.

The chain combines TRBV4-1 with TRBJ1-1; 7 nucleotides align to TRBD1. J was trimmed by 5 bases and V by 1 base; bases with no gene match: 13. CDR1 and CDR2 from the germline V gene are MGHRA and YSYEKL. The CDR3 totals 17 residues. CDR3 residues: CASSQAWSGGMETEAFF. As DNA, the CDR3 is TGCGCCAGCAGCCAAGCGTGGTCAGGGGGAATGGAGACTGAAGCTTTCTTT.

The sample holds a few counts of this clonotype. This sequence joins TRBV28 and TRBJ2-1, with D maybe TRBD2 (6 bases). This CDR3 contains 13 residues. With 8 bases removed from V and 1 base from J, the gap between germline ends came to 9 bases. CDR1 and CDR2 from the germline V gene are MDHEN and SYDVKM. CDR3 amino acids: CASPRGSYNEQFF. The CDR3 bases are TGTGCCAGCCCGCGGGGTTCCTACAATGAGCAGTTCTTC.

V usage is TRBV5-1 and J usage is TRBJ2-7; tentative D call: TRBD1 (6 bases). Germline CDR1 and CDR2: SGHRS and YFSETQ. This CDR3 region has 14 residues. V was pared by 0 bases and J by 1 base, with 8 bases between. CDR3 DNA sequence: TGCGCCAGCAGCTTGGAGACAGGATCCTACGAGCAGTACGTC. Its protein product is CASSLETGSYEQYV.

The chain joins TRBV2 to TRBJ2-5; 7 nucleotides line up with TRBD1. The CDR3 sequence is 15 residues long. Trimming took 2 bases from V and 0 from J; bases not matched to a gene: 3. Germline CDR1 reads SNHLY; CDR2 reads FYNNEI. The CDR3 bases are TGTGCCAGCAGTGAAATGGGACAGTACCAAGAGACCCAGTACTTC. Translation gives CASSEMGQYQETQYF.

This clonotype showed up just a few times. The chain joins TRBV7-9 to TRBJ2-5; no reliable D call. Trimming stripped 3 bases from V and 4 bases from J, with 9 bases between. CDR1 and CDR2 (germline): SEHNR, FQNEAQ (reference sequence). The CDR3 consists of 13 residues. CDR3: CASSFVQPETQYF. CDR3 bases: TGTGCCAGCAGCTTCGTCCAGCCAGAGACCCAGTACTTC.